This passage covers 9 T cell receptor beta chains from one sample sequenced in a study of CD8+ T cells in alopecia areata. Pooled cutaneous lymph node cells were sorted using CD4, CD8alpha, NKG2D, NKG2ACE and other markers. The sequencing template was cDNA reverse transcribed from extracted RNA. Some clones are missing from TCRdb's copy, which holds only in-frame ones; the method was immunoSEQ multiplex PCR. The table lists approximately 300,000 clones, with no singletons. What was sequenced was CD4+ T cells sorted from a lymph node. These receptors came from a C3H/HeJ mouse with alopecia areata. The strain's MHC type: H2-k.

Note on this clone: Each gene name is a mouse one. The CDR3 sequence is CASSMDSANTGQLYF. CDR3 bases read: TGTGCCAGCAGTATGGACAGCGCAAACACCGGG. This sequence joins TRBV13-3 and TRBJ2-2; weak D call: TRBD1 (6 bases). The observed sequence ends 4 residues before the CDR3 terminus, with the missing tail filled in from the germline J gene. V was cut by 4 bases and J by 0 bases, with 10 bases left in between. CDR3 length equals 15 residues. CDR1 is NNHDY, CDR2 SYVADS, per germline.

A word on this clone: The germline and genes are mouse ones. The sequenced fragment ends 3 residues before the CDR3 boundary, so the rest is inferred from the germline J gene. The chain joins TRBV13-1 to TRBJ1-6, with D possibly matching TRBD1 (6 bases). TRBJ1-6 is an open reading frame, and its role is uncertain. The CDR3 sequence is 15 residues long. V was pared by 5 bases and J by 2 bases, with 11 bases between. Looked up from germline, CDR1 is NSHNY and CDR2 is SYGAGN. The CDR3 reads CASRTGTTYNSPLYF. The DNA read from the CDR3 is TGTGCCAGCAGGACCGGGACAACCTATAATTCGCCC.

To note about this clone: Each gene name is a mouse one. The read stops 4 residues short of the end of the CDR3; the missing end is completed from the germline J gene. V usage is TRBV31 and J usage is TRBJ2-3; 9 bases align to TRBD1. The CDR3 loop spans 15 amino acids. V lost 4 bases, J lost 1 base, and 6 bases stayed unmatched. CDR1 GKSSPN and CDR2 SITVG come from the germline V gene. The covered CDR3 bases are TGTGCCTGGACCAAGGACAGGGGAGGTGCAGAA. Protein sequence: CAWTKDRGGAE. The whole CDR3 protein is CAWTKDRGGAETLYF.

This clone was seen a handful of times. Any gene name here is a mouse gene name. Read coverage stops 4 residues before the CDR3 terminus; the germline J gene supplies the remainder. This chain joins TRBV1 and TRBJ2-2; TRBD1 might be the D (6 bases). Looked up from germline, CDR1 is NSQYPW and CDR2 is LRSPGD (reference sequence). V gave up 4 bases and J gave up 4 bases, with 10 bases separating them. The CDR3 loop spans 14 amino acids. CDR3 protein: CTCSGQEGTGQLYF. CDR3 bases read: TGCACCTGCAGTGGACAGGAGGGCACCGGG.

This clone came up a few times. These gene names are mouse names. The missing CDR3 end, 4 residues past where the read stops, is filled in from the germline J gene. J is TRBJ2-1 and V is TRBV5; perhaps TRBD1 as D (5 bases). V lost 4 bases and J 0 bases, leaving 7 bases between the germline ends. The CDR3 consists of 14 residues. CDR1 is LGHNA, CDR2 YNLKQL, per germline (reference sequence). CDR3 in amino acids: CASSPQDNYAEQFF. The CDR3 DNA, read in part, is TGTGCCAGCAGCCCACAGGATAACTATGCT.

A note on this clone: Gene labels here are mouse ones. The read terminates 4 residues ahead of where the CDR3 ends, so the germline J gene completes it. The chain carries TRBV13-1 and TRBJ2-1; 9 positions match TRBD2. V gave up 5 bases and J gave up 3 bases; unmatched junction bases: 3. The germline CDR1 and CDR2 sequences are NSHNY and SYGAGN. The CDR3 loop spans 14 amino acids. The CDR3: CASRDWGTYAEQFF. Incomplete CDR3 DNA: TGTGCCAGCAGAGACTGGGGGACCTATGCT.

A remark on this clone: The genes and germline here are from mouse. Read coverage stops 3 residues before the CDR3 terminus; the germline J gene supplies the remainder. The chain recombines TRBV13-2 with TRBJ1-6, with TRBD1 matching over 9 bases. TRBJ1-6 is labeled an ORF, and its function is uncertain. There are 15 residues in the CDR3. Germline loops: CDR1 NNHNN, CDR2 SYGAGS (reference sequence). V was clipped by 0 bases and J by 9 bases; unmatched bases: 4. This CDR3 is CASGDVGQGGSPLYF. Partial CDR3 DNA: TGTGCCAGCGGTGATGTGGGACAGGGTGGTTCGCCC.

This clone was observed a handful of times. Mouse gene names and germline throughout. From the germline J gene comes the end of the CDR3, since the read stops 4 residues before it. The rearrangement uses TRBV13-1 and TRBJ1-1; perhaps TRBD1 as D (5 bases). Germline V gene lookup returns CDR1 NSHNY and CDR2 SYGAGN. The V end was cut by 5 bases, the J end by 0 bases, with 14 bases between. The CDR3 spans 15 residues. The sequenced CDR3 bases are TGTGCCAGCAGCCACGGACAAATTGCAAACACA. Translation: CASSHGQIANT. The full CDR3 protein is CASSHGQIANTEVFF.

Comments on this clone: Gene names and germline match the mouse. From the germline J gene comes the end of the CDR3, since the read stops 4 residues before it. This rearrangement joins TRBV19 to TRBJ2-1; D possibly corresponds to TRBD1 (5 bases). V was shortened by 2 bases and J by 6 bases, with 9 bases between the two germline ends. The CDR3 is 13 amino acids. Germline V gene data show CDR1 as FNHDT and CDR2 as SITEND (reference sequence). The CDR3 bases that were read are TGTGCCAGCAGTATTGCCAGGGTTGCT. The encoded protein is CASSIARVA. The whole CDR3 is CASSIARVAEQFF.